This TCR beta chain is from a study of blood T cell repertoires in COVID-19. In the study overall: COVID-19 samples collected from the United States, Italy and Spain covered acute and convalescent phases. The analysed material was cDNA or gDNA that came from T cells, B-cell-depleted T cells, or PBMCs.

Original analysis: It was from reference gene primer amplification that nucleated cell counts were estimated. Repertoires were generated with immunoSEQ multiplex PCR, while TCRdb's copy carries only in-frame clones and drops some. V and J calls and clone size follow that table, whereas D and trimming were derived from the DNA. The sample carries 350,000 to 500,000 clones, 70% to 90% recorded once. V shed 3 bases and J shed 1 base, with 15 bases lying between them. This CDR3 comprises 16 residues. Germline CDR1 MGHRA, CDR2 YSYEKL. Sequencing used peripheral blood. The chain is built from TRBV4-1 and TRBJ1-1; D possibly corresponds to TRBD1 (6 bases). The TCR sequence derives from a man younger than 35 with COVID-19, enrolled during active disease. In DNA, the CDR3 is TGCGCCAGCAGCCAGGTGCTCAGGGGTCGGAACACTGAAGCTTTCTTT. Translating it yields CASSQVLRGRNTEAFF.